These 23 T cell receptor beta chains share one sample of origin, sequenced in a study of T cells in women clearing cervical HPV infection. Profiled with immunoSEQ multiplex PCR; TCRdb holds only in-frame clones, not every one. Here the sample table reports about 40,000 clones. Sequencing was carried out using blood buffy coat. Every receptor here comes from a woman aged 18-70 years with a cervical HPV16 infection that either progressed to CIN3+ or cleared (not recorded which).

Details on this clone: The read terminates 3 residues ahead of where the CDR3 ends, so the germline J gene completes it. The rearrangement joins TRBV4-1 to TRBJ2-7; D is perhaps TRBD2 (6 bases). The CDR3 length is 15 residues. CDR1 and CDR2 (germline): MGHRA, YSYEKL. V lost 1 base to trimming and J lost 1 base, with 11 bases between them. CDR3 bases read: TGCGCCAGCAGCCAAGCGGAGGGGTCTTCCTACGAG. It yields the protein CASSQAEGSSYE. The complete CDR3 sequence is CASSQAEGSSYEQYF.

Concerning this clone: The read ends 3 residues shy of where the CDR3 ends; the end is completed using the germline J gene. The chain has TRBV2 and TRBJ1-6, with D tentatively TRBD1 (6 bases). The germline gives CDR1 SNHLY, CDR2 FYNNEI. The CDR3 has 14 amino acids. The V gene lost 6 bases and the J gene lost 10 bases, with 16 bases spanning the gap. The CDR3 here is CASRENRVASPLHF. The CDR3 DNA, read in part, is TGTGCCAGCAGGGAGAACAGGGTAGCCTCACCC.

A note on this clone: The read ends 3 residues early relative to the CDR3; the germline J gene fills the gap. The rearrangement joins TRBV19 to TRBJ2-5; D is possibly TRBD1 (5 bases). The V gene lost 3 bases and the J gene lost 4 bases, with 9 bases spanning the gap. This CDR3 is 13 amino acids long. In germline, CDR1 is LNHDA, CDR2 SQIVND (reference sequence). The CDR3 bases that were read are TGTGCCAGTAGTATGCTTAGGGGAGAGACC. It translates to CASSMLRGET. The entire CDR3 protein is CASSMLRGETQYF.

Points on this clone: The CDR3 is cut off 3 residues early in the read; its end comes from the germline J gene. The chain combines TRBV2 with TRBJ2-3, with 7 bases aligning to TRBD2. Germline-derived CDR1 and CDR2 are SNHLY and FYNNEI. This CDR3 comprises 17 residues. Trimming at V came to 7 bases and at J to 4 bases, leaving 17 bases not matched to a gene. The sequenced CDR3 bases are TGTGCCAGCACCCTTGAAGGGTCTAGCGGCGTAGCAGATACG. It translates to CASTLEGSSGVADT. The complete CDR3 sequence is CASTLEGSSGVADTQYF.

As regards this clone: The read terminates 3 residues before the CDR3 end, so the remaining end is supplied by the germline J gene. The chain joins TRBV5-1 to TRBJ2-7; TRBD1 aligns across 7 bases. V lost 4 bases to trimming and J lost 1 base; unmatched junction nucleotides: 5. Germline V gives CDR1 SGHRS, CDR2 YFSETQ. The CDR3 has 14 residues. This CDR3 reads CASSLSRGSYEQYF. The covered CDR3 bases are TGCGCCAGCAGCCTATCCAGGGGGTCCTACGAG.

Points on this clone: The read is 3 residues too short to cover the CDR3 end, so that end is filled in from the germline J gene. The chain links TRBV6-2 or TRBV6-3 to TRBJ1-2; 10 nucleotides line up with TRBD1. The CDR3 extends over 13 amino acids. Per the germline V gene, CDR1 is MNHEY and CDR2 is SVGEGT. Germline trimming cut 7 bases from V and 4 bases from J; bases unmatched to any gene: 3. Partial CDR3 DNA: TGTGCCAGCACCTGGACAGGGGGCTATGGC. It specifies CASTWTGGYG. The whole CDR3 sequence is CASTWTGGYGYTF.

In the case of this clone: The junction departs from the called germline gene at one end, perhaps through a read error. The read falls 3 residues short of the CDR3 end, and the missing part is taken from the germline J gene. The J gene is TRBJ2-7, the V gene TRBV7-7; D is perhaps TRBD1 (6 bases). Germline assignment: CDR1 SSHAT and CDR2 FNYEAQ (reference sequence). The CDR3 length is 14 residues. CDR3 amino acids: CASSAGRGPYEQYF. The sequenced part of the CDR3 DNA is TGTGCTAGCAGTGCCGGCAGGGGACCCTACGAG.

A remark on this clone: The CDR3 end lies 3 residues beyond the end of the read and is filled in from the germline J gene. V usage is TRBV5-4 and J usage is TRBJ2-3; 9 bases are shared with TRBD1. The CDR3 is 15 amino acids. V gave up 3 bases and J gave up 4 bases; unmatched junction bases: 6. CDR1 is SGHNT and CDR2 is YYREEE in the germline V gene (reference sequence). Partial CDR3 DNA: TGTGCCAGCAGCTCAAGGGACAGGGTAGCAGATACG. This gives the protein CASSSRDRVADT. The full CDR3 is CASSSRDRVADTQYF.

About this clone itself: Sequencing ends 3 residues short of the CDR3 end; the germline J gene provides the rest. This rearrangement joins TRBV20-1 to TRBJ2-5, with TRBD1 as a possible D gene (5 bases). In germline, CDR1 is DFQATT, CDR2 SNEGSKA (reference sequence). CDR3 size: 13 residues. Trimming removed 4 bases from V and 4 bases from J, with 13 bases in between. CDR3 DNA, as far as it was read: TGCAGTGCTACCCGGCAGGGAACAGAGACC. It yields the protein CSATRQGTET. The CDR3 in its entirety is CSATRQGTETQYF.

Worth noting for this clone: The CDR3 extends 3 residues past the end of the read, so its final part is completed from the germline J gene. The rearrangement uses TRBV7-8 and TRBJ2-7; the D gene is possibly TRBD1 (5 bases). Per the germline V gene, CDR1 is SGHVS and CDR2 is FQNEAQ. The CDR3 consists of 14 residues. With 0 bases removed from V and 4 bases from J, the gap between germline ends came to 10 bases. The sequenced part of the CDR3 DNA is TGTGCCAGCAGCTTAGCAGGGGTCGAGTACGAG. Translated, it gives CASSLAGVEYE. The entire CDR3 is CASSLAGVEYEQYF.

Remarks on this clone: The CDR3 end falls 3 residues outside the read, so it is completed with the germline J gene. V usage is TRBV2 and J usage is TRBJ1-1, with TRBD1 as a possible D gene (5 bases). Germline CDR1 reads SNHLY; CDR2 reads FYNNEI. There are 14 residues in the CDR3. The germline V and J ends were trimmed by 5 bases and 2 bases, with 12 bases remaining between them. The sequenced CDR3 bases are TGTGCCAGCAGTCCCCAGACAGCAAACACTGAA. Amino acid sequence: CASSPQTANTE. In full, the CDR3 is CASSPQTANTEAFF.

Note on this clone: The read falls 3 residues short of the CDR3 end, and the missing part is taken from the germline J gene. The chain has TRBV2 and TRBJ2-1, with 10 nucleotides matching TRBD2. This CDR3 is 15 amino acids long. With V trimmed by 2 bases and J by 5 bases, 3 bases remained unmatched. Germline loops: CDR1 SNHLY, CDR2 FYNNEI. The CDR3 DNA, read in part, is TGTGCCAGCAGTGAAAGCGGGGGGGCTCACAATGAG. Translating gives CASSESGGAHNE. The whole CDR3 region reads CASSESGGAHNEQFF.

Comment on this clone: The read ends 3 residues early relative to the CDR3; the germline J gene fills the gap. The chain recombines TRBV6-4 with TRBJ2-3; tentative D call: TRBD2 (6 bases). Between the trimmed V and J ends, which lost 3 bases and 0 bases, there was a span of 10 bases. The CDR3 has 15 amino acids. The V gene's germline CDR1 is MRHNA and CDR2 SNTAGT. CDR3 DNA, as far as it was read: TGTGCCAGCAGTGATTACGGGGGAAGCACAGATACG. This sequence encodes CASSDYGGSTDT. The CDR3 as a whole reads CASSDYGGSTDTQYF.

A word on this clone: The sequence runs out 3 residues before the end of the CDR3; the remainder is reconstructed from the germline J gene. V gene TRBV5-1 combines with J gene TRBJ2-2, with 8 bases aligning to TRBD1. Per the germline V gene, CDR1 is SGHRS and CDR2 is YFSETQ. This CDR3 has 14 residues. Trimming removed 3 bases from V and 7 bases from J; junction bases left unmatched: 5. The DNA read from the CDR3 is TGCGCCAGCAGCTCGCGACAGGGGAACGGGGAG. Encoded protein: CASSSRQGNGE. The complete CDR3 protein is CASSSRQGNGELFF.

In the case of this clone: The read ends 3 residues early relative to the CDR3; the germline J gene fills the gap. V usage is TRBV5-3 and J usage is TRBJ2-2, with 7 bases aligning to TRBD1. TRBV5-3 has ORF status, its function being uncertain. This CDR3 has 16 residues. The J segment lost 2 bases and the V segment lost 5 bases, leaving 9 bases of the junction unmatched. The chain's CDR3 is CARRSPGQRNTGELFF. Incomplete CDR3 DNA: TGTGCCAGAAGATCCCCGGGACAGAGAAACACCGGGGAG.

On this clone: The sequence runs out 3 residues before the end of the CDR3; the remainder is reconstructed from the germline J gene. V and J are TRBV18 and TRBJ1-1; no clear D gene. CDR3 length equals 16 residues. Germline values: CDR1 KGHSH, CDR2 LQKENI. Between the trimmed V and J ends, which lost 6 bases and 3 bases, there was a span of 20 bases. CDR3 in amino acids: CASSWAAGSEDTEAFF. The covered CDR3 bases are TGTGCCAGCTCCTGGGCGGCGGGGAGTGAGGACACTGAA.

As concerns this clone: The sequenced fragment ends 3 residues before the CDR3 boundary, so the rest is inferred from the germline J gene. This sequence joins TRBV30 and TRBJ2-2; 9 bases match TRBD1. Trimming took 3 bases from V and 3 from J; bases not matched to a gene: 5. Germline CDR1 is GTSNPN and CDR2 is SVGIG (reference sequence). The CDR3 covers 15 residues. The sequenced part of the CDR3 DNA is TGTGCCTGGAGGGGGACAGGGCTATACACCGGGGAG. It is translated as CAWRGTGLYTGE. The full CDR3 reads CAWRGTGLYTGELFF.

To note about this clone: The DNA ends 3 residues before the CDR3 does, and the rest of the CDR3 is filled in from the germline J gene. J is TRBJ1-1 and V is TRBV5-1; no clear D gene. The germline CDR1 and CDR2 sequences are SGHRS and YFSETQ. V dropped 0 bases and J dropped 3 bases, with 9 bases sitting between them. The CDR3 runs 14 residues. Incomplete CDR3 DNA: TGCGCCAGCAGCTTGGTACCAGGAGACACTGAA. It specifies CASSLVPGDTE. The full CDR3 is CASSLVPGDTEAFF.

The sequenced CDR3 bases are TGTGCCAGCAGCCCGGGGGGGATGCGAGAGGAAAAA. Residues: CASSPGGMREEK. The whole CDR3 region reads CASSPGGMREEKLFF. The chain couples TRBV5-4 to TRBJ1-4; D may be TRBD1 (5 bases). Coverage ceases 3 residues before the CDR3 finishes, and the germline J gene fills in the end. Germline V gives CDR1 SGHNT, CDR2 YYREEE (reference sequence). The CDR3 covers 15 residues. Trimming left V 4 bases short and J 8 bases short, with 18 bases between.

On this clone: From the germline J gene comes the end of the CDR3, since the read stops 3 residues before it. This chain joins TRBV5-1 and TRBJ1-1, with D maybe TRBD1 (5 bases). This CDR3 is 16 amino acids long. Germline assignment: CDR1 SGHRS and CDR2 YFSETQ. Trimming took off 4 bases at V and 2 bases at J, with 18 bases between the two ends. The CDR3 region is CASSTGGNLPNTEAFF. The sequenced part of the CDR3 DNA is TGCGCCAGCAGCACGGGGGGTAATCTTCCAAACACTGAA.

As regards this clone: The observed sequence ends 3 residues before the CDR3 terminus, with the missing tail filled in from the germline J gene. The J gene is TRBJ2-7, the V gene TRBV19, with 7 nucleotides matching TRBD2. V was clipped by 5 bases and J by 2 bases; unmatched bases: 9. The CDR3 covers 15 residues. Germline assignment: CDR1 LNHDA and CDR2 SQIVND (reference sequence). The CDR3 loop is CASSPGTTTPYEQYF. Incomplete CDR3 DNA: TGTGCCAGTAGTCCGGGGACTACCACCCCCTACGAG. The full variable domain, completed using reference TRBV19 and TRBJ2-7, is DGGITQSPKYLFRKEGQNVTLSCEQNLNHDAMYWYRQDPGQGLRLIYYSQIVNDFQKGDIAEGYSVSREKKESFPLTVTSAQKNPTAFYLCASSPGTTTPYEQYFGPGTRLTVT.

Notes on this clone: The read gets to within 3 residues of the CDR3 end, and the germline J gene fills in the rest. The chain joins TRBV12-3 or TRBV12-4 to TRBJ2-7; 8 positions match TRBD2. CDR3 length: 14 amino acids. V was clipped by 5 bases and J by 3 bases; unmatched bases: 6. The CDR3 DNA, read in part, is TGTGCCAGCAGTCTCCGGGGGGGGAGCTACGAG. This translates into CASSLRGGSYE. From start to end, the CDR3 is CASSLRGGSYEQYF.

Concerning this clone: The CDR3 is cut off 3 residues early in the read; its end comes from the germline J gene. The rearrangement joins TRBV29-1 to TRBJ2-1, with D tentatively TRBD1 (5 bases). The CDR3 sequence is 13 residues long. Germline CDR1 is SQVTM and CDR2 is ANQGSEA. Trimming stripped 4 bases from V and 6 bases from J, with 13 bases between. Partial CDR3 DNA: TGCAGCGTTGGACCCCGTCAGGGCAATGAG. Amino acid sequence: CSVGPRQGNE. The complete CDR3 protein is CSVGPRQGNEQFF.